The 20 T cell receptor beta chains presented below share a single source sample, sequenced in a study of blood T cell repertoires in COVID-19. TCRdb's copy holds only in-frame clones and misses some; the assay was immunoSEQ multiplex PCR. The sample includes fewer than 350,000 clones, approximately 87% seen only once; the top ten take approximately 12%. The source material was peripheral blood. These receptors were collected from a woman between 25 and 40 years old with COVID-19, enrolled during active disease.

The chain carries TRBV11-2 and TRBJ2-2; tentative D call: TRBD2 (6 bases). Per germline, CDR1 SGHAT and CDR2 FQNNGV. Trimming left V 5 bases short and J 5 bases short, with 18 bases between. This CDR3 is 16 amino acids long. In DNA, the CDR3 is TGTGCCAGCAGCCCTCGGGACTCCCCGGGGACCGGGGAGCTGTTTTTT. It encodes CASSPRDSPGTGELFF. Based on the CDR3 plus reference TRBV11-2 and TRBJ2-2, the full variable domain is EAGVAQSPRYKIIEKRQSVAFWCNPISGHATLYWYQQILGQGPKLLIQFQNNGVVDDSQLPKDRFSAERLKGVDSTLKIQPAKLEDSAVYLCASSPRDSPGTGELFFGEGSRLTVL.

J is TRBJ1-4 and V is TRBV7-9, with 9 bases matching TRBD1. Germline-derived CDR1 and CDR2 are SEHNR and FQNEAQ (reference sequence). The V and J ends lost 5 bases and 8 bases, in that order; junction bases with no gene match: 6. CDR3 length: 14 amino acids. Here the CDR3 DNA reads TGTGCCAGCAGCCCATCCGGGACAGGGGAAAAACTGTTTTTT. Its protein product is CASSPSGTGEKLFF.

The V and J genes are TRBV29-1 and TRBJ2-7, with TRBD1 as a possible D gene (7 bases). Trimming pared 4 bases from V and 6 bases from J, leaving 16 bases between. The germline V gene has CDR1 SQVTM and CDR2 ANQGSEA. The CDR3 length is 13 residues. CDR3 nucleotides: TGCAGCGTTGTCAGGGGGGCGAAGGGCGAGCAGTACTTC. Protein: CSVVRGAKGEQYF.

J is TRBJ2-5 and V is TRBV4-2; 9 nucleotides align to TRBD2. There are 15 residues in the CDR3. Germline loops: CDR1 LGHNA, CDR2 YNFKEQ. Unmatched junction bases numbered 4, after V lost 3 bases and J lost 2 bases. CDR3 sequence (DNA): TGTGCCAGCAGCCAGAAGCGGGGGGATCAAGAGACCCAGTACTTC. Translated: CASSQKRGDQETQYF.

V is TRBV25-1 and J is TRBJ2-2; D unclear. V was cut by 10 bases and J by 7 bases, with 10 bases left in between. CDR1 and CDR2 (germline): MGHDK, SYGVNS. This CDR3 is 11 amino acids long. Written as DNA, the CDR3 is TGTGCCACCGACACGTACGGGGAGCTGTTTTTT. Translating it yields CATDTYGELFF.

This chain links TRBV6-5 with TRBJ1-1, with a weak D call TRBD1 (6 bases). The length of the CDR3 is 15 residues. Trimming left V 5 bases short and J 4 bases short, with 17 bases between. Germline V gives CDR1 MNHEY, CDR2 SVGAGI. The CDR3 loop reads CASSPPGGAGTEAFF. The CDR3 nucleotides read TGTGCCAGCAGTCCCCCCGGGGGGGCGGGCACTGAAGCTTTCTTT.

The chain links TRBV3-1 (or the pseudogene TRBV3-2) to TRBJ2-1, with D possibly being TRBD2 (6 bases). Between the trimmed V and J ends, which lost 8 bases and 2 bases, there was a span of 13 bases. The length of the CDR3 is 14 residues. Germline V gene lookup returns CDR1 LGHDT and CDR2 YNNKEL (reference sequence). CDR3 in amino acids: CASGRGTTYNEQFF. CDR3 nucleotides: TGTGCCAGCGGGCGGGGAACCACCTACAATGAGCAGTTCTTC.

This clone was recorded once. The chain carries TRBV9 and TRBJ2-2; D remains ambiguous. Germline V lookup: CDR1 SGDLS, CDR2 YYNGEE. CDR3 length: 14 residues. V lost 4 bases and J 0 bases, leaving 7 bases between the germline ends. The chain's CDR3 is CASSLNTNTGELFF. The CDR3 bases are TGTGCCAGCAGCCTCAACACGAACACCGGGGAGCTGTTTTTT.

The chain employs TRBV6-6 and TRBJ2-5, with TRBD2 matching 7 bases. Germline V gene sequence: CDR1 MNHNY, CDR2 SVGAGI (reference sequence). The CDR3 is 16 amino acids. Germline trimming cut 4 bases from V and 9 bases from J; bases unmatched to any gene: 17. The CDR3 DNA reads as TGTGCCAGCAGTTTCCCAACTAGCGTCCGAGGTGGGGCCCAGTACTTC. It yields the protein CASSFPTSVRGGAQYF.

This clone showed up many times. The chain joins TRBV13 to TRBJ2-1; 9 bases line up with TRBD2. CDR3 length equals 15 residues. The trim removed 3 bases at V and 6 bases at J, leaving 6 bases unmatched. Germline V lookup: CDR1 PRHDT, CDR2 FYEKMQ (reference sequence). CDR3 sequence (DNA): TGTGCCAGCAGCTTGGGACTAGCTATCCGCAATGAGCAGTTCTTC. Translating it yields CASSLGLAIRNEQFF.

The J gene is TRBJ1-3, the V gene TRBV6-5; the match to TRBD1 covers 7 bases. Losses at the gene ends were 6 bases for V and 4 bases for J; bases not matched to a gene: 6. This CDR3 has 14 residues. Germline-derived CDR1 and CDR2 are MNHEY and SVGAGI. The CDR3 nucleotides read TGTGCCAGCAGCGATGGGACAGAAGGAAACACCATATATTTT. Translation gives CASSDGTEGNTIYF.

V and J are TRBV13 and TRBJ2-2; TRBD1 is a possible D gene (6 bases). The CDR3 runs to 14 residues. Trimming left V 2 bases short and J 4 bases short, with 8 bases between. Germline-derived CDR1 and CDR2 are PRHDT and FYEKMQ (reference sequence). CDR3 region: CASSLTGSTGELFF. The DNA for the CDR3 is TGTGCCAGCAGCTTAACAGGGTCCACCGGGGAGCTGTTTTTT.

The CDR3 sequence: CASRMGTGSTDTQYF. The CDR3, as DNA: TGTGCCAGCAGAATGGGGACAGGGAGCACAGATACGCAGTATTTT. V is TRBV6-4 and J is TRBJ2-3, with 9 bases that match TRBD1. This CDR3 contains 15 residues. The V and J ends lost 6 bases and 0 bases, in that order; junction bases with no gene match: 4. The germline V gene encodes CDR1 MRHNA and CDR2 SNTAGT.

The V call is TRBV2, the J call TRBJ2-4, with 9 bases that match TRBD2. The germline V gene encodes CDR1 SNHLY and CDR2 FYNNEI. This CDR3 is 14 amino acids long. Trimming at V came to 5 bases and at J to 3 bases, leaving 2 bases not matched to a gene. This chain's CDR3 is CASSSSGDKNIQYF. In DNA form, the CDR3 reads TGTGCCAGCAGTTCTAGCGGGGACAAAAACATTCAGTACTTC.

The chain carries TRBV5-8 and TRBJ1-3; 9 bases agree with TRBD1. Germline lookup yields CDR1 SGHTS and CDR2 YDEGEE. The V and J ends lost 0 bases and 5 bases, in that order; junction bases with no gene match: 0. The CDR3 extends over 14 amino acids. The chain's CDR3 is CASSLDRGRNTIYF. The CDR3 DNA reads TGTGCCAGCAGCTTGGACAGGGGGCGAAACACCATATATTTT. The full variable domain, completed using reference TRBV5-8 and TRBJ1-3, is EAGVTQSPTHLIKTRGQQATLRCSPISGHTSVYWYQQALGLGLQFLLWYDEGEERNRGNFPPRFSGRQFPNYSSELNVNALELEDSALYLCASSLDRGRNTIYFGEGSWLTVV.

The chain couples TRBV4-1 to TRBJ2-4; D may be TRBD1 (6 bases). The CDR3 covers 16 residues. V lost 1 base, J lost 0 bases, and 10 bases lay in between. Per the germline V gene, CDR1 is MGHRA and CDR2 is YSYEKL. In DNA, the CDR3 is TGCGCCAGCAGCCAAGGTGGACAGCCAGCCAAAAACATTCAGTACTTC. It specifies CASSQGGQPAKNIQYF.

V is TRBV6-5 and J is TRBJ2-7; TRBD2 might be the D (5 bases). V lost 6 bases to trimming and J lost 7 bases, with 13 bases between them. Germline CDR1 and CDR2: MNHEY and SVGAGI. This CDR3 region has 12 residues. In nucleotides, the CDR3 is TGTGCCAGCAGGCGATTGGGGAGAGAGCAGTACTTC. It codes for CASRRLGREQYF.

The chain is built from TRBV7-2 and TRBJ2-1; D is perhaps TRBD2 (6 bases). CDR3 length: 13 amino acids. Trimming left V 6 bases short and J 3 bases short, with 9 bases between. CDR1 and CDR2 (germline): SGHTA, FQGNSA. This chain's CDR3 is CASRAGGYNEQFF. The CDR3 DNA follows: TGTGCCAGCAGGGCCGGGGGCTACAATGAGCAGTTCTTC.

This chain connects TRBV3-1 (or the pseudogene TRBV3-2) to TRBJ1-2; 7 bases agree with TRBD1. Trimming removed 4 bases from V and 0 bases from J; junction bases left unmatched: 8. CDR1 and CDR2 (germline): LGHDT, YNNKEL (reference sequence). CDR3 length: 16 residues. The CDR3 is CASSPPDRSTNYGYTF. The CDR3 DNA sequence: TGTGCCAGCAGCCCCCCGGACAGGTCTACTAACTATGGCTACACCTTC.

The chain couples TRBV6-1 to TRBJ1-1; no firm D call. Germline CDR1 MNHNS, CDR2 SASEGT. This CDR3 has 11 residues. The ends were cut back, 1 base at V and 10 bases at J, with 7 bases in the middle. The CDR3 region is CASSEVGRAFF. Here the CDR3 DNA reads TGTGCCAGCAGTGAAGTAGGGAGAGCTTTCTTT.